This is a list of T cell receptor beta chains from one sample in a study of CD8 T cells in Susac syndrome. TCRdb ran MiXCR on the immunoSEQ multiplex PCR reads and lists one entry per CDR3 protein. The sample includes 150,000 to 200,000 distinct CDR3 sequences, 90% to 97% of them seen just once. The source material was CD4+ T cells from PBMCs. All receptors derive from a human donor with Susac syndrome. CDR3s include the opening cysteine and the closing phenylalanine or tryptophan. A D gene is named only where the DNA matches it firmly. A row's size may be missing; if present it is once, few, many or a size class.

TRBD2	TRBV4-3	.	TRBJ2-1	CASSQGLREGGEQFF	TGCGCCAGCAGCCAAGGTCTGCGGGAGGGCGGTGAGCAGTTCTTC
TRBD1	TRBV27	.	TRBJ1-1	CASRDRDTEAFF	TGTGCCAGCAGGGACAGGGACACTGAAGCTTTCTTT
TRBD1	TRBV18	.	TRBJ1-5	CASSAETGVYQPQHF	TGTGCCAGCTCAGCCGAGACAGGGGTGTATCAGCCCCAGCATTTT
.	TRBV5-1	.	TRBJ2-7	CASSLPRADRRPDEQYF	TGCGCCAGCAGCCTACCAAGGGCGGACAGACGTCCGGACGAGCAGTACTTC
TRBD2	TRBV30	.	TRBJ2-2	CAWSAGKFGAGGDTGELFF	TGTGCCTGGAGTGCCGGGAAATTCGGGGCGGGAGGCGACACCGGGGAGCTGTTTTTT
.	TRBV20-1	.	TRBJ2-7	CSAKPTTYEQYF	TGCAGTGCTAAGCCGACAACCTACGAGCAGTACTTC
.	TRBV4-2	.	TRBJ2-3	CASSQGGSGPSTDTQYF	TGTGCCAGCAGCCAGGGCGGAAGCGGGCCAAGCACAGATACGCAGTATTTT
.	TRBV28	.	TRBJ1-5	CASSADIQPQHF	TGTGCCAGCAGTGCCGATATACAGCCCCAGCATTTT
.	TRBV11-1	.	TRBJ2-7	CASSHPRGSYEQYF	TGTGCCAGCAGCCATCCTAGGGGTTCCTACGAGCAGTACTTC
.	TRBV7-2	.	TRBJ2-5	CASSDWTRETQYF	TGTGCCAGCAGCGACTGGACACGAGAGACCCAGTACTTC
TRBD1	TRBV30	.	TRBJ2-4	CAWSSGQVLAKNIQYF	TGTGCCTGGAGTAGCGGACAGGTACTAGCCAAAAACATTCAGTACTTC
TRBD1	TRBV4-3	.	TRBJ2-5	CASSQETGTETQYF	TGCGCCAGCAGCCAAGAGACAGGGACGGAGACCCAGTACTTC
.	TRBV5-6	.	TRBJ2-7	CASSWNRVDEQYF	TGTGCCAGCAGCTGGAACAGGGTCGACGAGCAGTACTTC
.	TRBV10-3	once	TRBJ2-1	CAIKPGTDKGEQFF	TGTGCCATCAAACCCGGGACCGACAAGGGTGAGCAGTTCTTC
.	TRBV15	.	TRBJ1-3	CATRAWGNSGNTIYF	TGTGCCACCAGGGCGTGGGGCAACTCTGGAAACACCATATATTTT
.	TRBV30	.	TRBJ2-7	CAWSKPGVHEQYF	TGTGCCTGGAGTAAGCCGGGGGTCCACGAGCAGTACTTC
.	TRBV4-3	.	TRBJ2-1	CASSQSRRLASNEQFF	TGCGCCAGCAGCCAGAGTCGTAGGCTAGCTAGCAATGAGCAGTTCTTC
.	TRBV27	.	TRBJ1-6	CASSPTMGSPLHF	TGTGCCAGCAGCCCAACCATGGGGTCACCCCTCCACTTT
TRBD2	TRBV29-1	.	TRBJ2-3	CSVLAGADTQYF	TGCAGCGTACTAGCGGGAGCAGATACGCAGTATTTT
.	TRBV23-1	once	TRBJ2-5	CASSQSLKETQYF	TGCGCCAGCAGTCAATCTCTTAAGGAGACCCAGTACTTC
.	TRBV18	.	TRBJ2-4	CASSPPANRGRDIQYF	TGTGCCAGCTCACCACCTGCGAATCGTGGCAGGGACATTCAGTACTTC
.	TRBV29-1	.	TRBJ1-5	CSVALDGGHQPQHF	TGCAGCGTAGCTCTGGACGGGGGGCATCAGCCCCAGCATTTT
.	TRBV29-1	.	TRBJ1-1	CSVTQVNTEAFF	TGCAGCGTGACACAAGTGAACACTGAAGCTTTCTTT
TRBD1	TRBV3-1	.	TRBJ1-2	CASSQVWTGEGYTF	TGTGCCAGCAGCCAAGTCTGGACAGGGGAAGGCTACACCTTC
.	TRBV3-1	.	TRBJ1-1	CASSRGERGAFF	TGTGCCAGCAGCCGGGGGGAGCGAGGAGCTTTCTTT
.	TRBV7-2	.	TRBJ2-5	CASSPSTGETQYF	TGTGCCAGCAGCCCAAGCACGGGGGAGACCCAGTACTTC
TRBD1	TRBV28	.	TRBJ2-7	CASSLGAGGSYEQYF	TGTGCCAGCAGTTTAGGGGCAGGGGGCAGCTACGAGCAGTACTTC
TRBD2	TRBV29-1	.	TRBJ2-2	CSGREGDGGELFF	TGCAGCGGCCGGGAGGGGGATGGCGGGGAGCTGTTTTTT
.	TRBV12-3/TRBV12-4	.	TRBJ2-7	CASMRAGTTAQVLYF	TGTGCCAGCATGAGGGCCGGGACCACGGCGCAGGTTCTGTACTTC
.	TRBV7-3	.	TRBJ2-1	CASSTQGGGPYNEQFF	TGTGCCAGCAGCACCCAGGGTGGCGGGCCCTACAATGAGCAGTTCTTC
TRBD2	TRBV4-2	.	TRBJ2-3	CASSRGLASTDTQYF	TGTGCCAGCAGCCGCGGACTAGCTAGCACAGATACGCAGTATTTT
TRBD2	TRBV29-1	.	TRBJ2-5	CSVEREGRETQYF	TGCAGCGTTGAGCGGGAGGGAAGGGAGACCCAGTACTTC
TRBD1	TRBV29-1	.	TRBJ2-7	CSVGQESYEQYF	TGCAGCGTGGGACAGGAGTCCTACGAGCAGTACTTC
TRBD2	TRBV20-1	.	TRBJ2-3	CSARVKTSPGTDTQYF	TGCAGTGCTAGAGTCAAGACTAGCCCCGGGACAGATACGCAGTATTTT
.	TRBV30	.	TRBJ2-7	CAWSAVTGEQYF	TGTGCCTGGAGTGCGGTCACAGGGGAGCAGTACTTC
TRBD2	TRBV29-1	.	TRBJ2-1	CSGGTSRQGEQFF	TGCAGCGGCGGGACTAGTCGACAAGGTGAGCAGTTCTTC
TRBD1	TRBV4-2	.	TRBJ1-6	CASSQVAGQVNSPLHF	TGTGCCAGCAGCCAAGTCGCGGGACAGGTCAATTCACCCCTCCACTTT
.	TRBV11-2	.	TRBJ2-5	CASGGIKGTQYF	TGTGCCAGCGGGGGGATTAAGGGGACCCAGTACTTC
.	TRBV2	.	TRBJ1-1	CASNPGAGEAFF	TGTGCCAGCAATCCAGGTGCCGGTGAAGCTTTCTTT
.	TRBV30	.	TRBJ2-6	CAWRWGASGANVLTF	TGTGCTTGGCGCTGGGGCGCCTCTGGGGCCAACGTCCTGACTTTC
TRBD1	TRBV20-1	.	TRBJ2-5	CSASFARQGRETQYF	TGCAGTGCTAGTTTCGCGCGACAGGGTCGAGAGACCCAGTACTTC
TRBD2	TRBV12-3/TRBV12-4	.	TRBJ2-3	CASSLAASGAHTDTQYF	TGTGCCAGCAGTTTAGCGGCTAGCGGGGCACACACAGATACGCAGTATTTT
.	TRBV6-6	.	TRBJ2-1	CASQDAYEQFF	TGTGCTTCCCAGGACGCGTATGAGCAGTTCTTC
TRBD2	TRBV9	.	TRBJ2-5	CASSDHRGGLGETQYF	TGTGCCAGCAGCGACCACCGGGGGGGCCTCGGAGAGACCCAGTACTTC
TRBD2	TRBV4-2	.	TRBJ2-1	CASSQDLAGASQGYNEQFF	TGTGCCAGCAGCCAAGATCTAGCGGGAGCTTCTCAAGGTTACAATGAGCAGTTCTTC
.	TRBV29-1	.	TRBJ2-3	CSVEGGTSSTDTQYF	TGCAGCGTTGAAGGCGGGACAAGTAGCACAGATACGCAGTATTTT
.	TRBV20-1	once	TRBJ2-6	CSVPDFSGANVLTF	TGCAGTGTTCCCGACTTCTCTGGGGCCAACGTCCTGACTTTC
.	TRBV7-2	few	TRBJ1-1	CASTLGRGNTEAFF	TGTGCCAGCACCTTGGGGAGGGGGAACACTGAAGCTTTCTTT
TRBD1	TRBV10-3	.	TRBJ1-5	CAISQGDRSNQPQHF	TGTGCCATCAGCCAGGGGGATAGAAGCAATCAGCCCCAGCATTTT
.	TRBV9	.	TRBJ1-2	CASSLDNYGYTF	TGTGCCAGCAGCCTAGATAACTATGGCTACACCTTC
.	TRBV3-1	.	TRBJ2-2	CASSQLSGQNTGELFF	TGTGCCAGCAGCCAACTATCGGGACAGAACACCGGGGAGCTGTTTTTT
.	TRBV7-3	.	TRBJ1-6	CASSLNPGIDSPLHF	TGTGCCAGCAGCTTAAATCCGGGTATCGATTCACCCCTCCACTTT
.	TRBV12-3/TRBV12-4	.	TRBJ1-4	CASSPTGMKEKLFF	TGTGCCAGCAGTCCAACAGGGATGAAGGAAAAACTGTTTTTT
.	TRBV6-2/TRBV6-3	.	TRBJ2-6	CASTPPAGRGANVLTF	TGTGCCAGCACCCCCCCGGCGGGTAGGGGGGCCAACGTCCTGACTTTC
TRBD1	TRBV7-9	.	TRBJ1-5	CASSRGTGGSQPQHF	TGTGCCAGCAGCCGCGGGACAGGGGGAAGTCAGCCCCAGCATTTT
TRBD2	TRBV10-3	.	TRBJ2-2	CAIRGLAGVAGELFF	TGTGCCATCAGGGGACTAGCGGGAGTCGCCGGGGAGCTGTTTTTT
TRBD1	TRBV28	.	TRBJ2-1	CASSPAGTGDYNEQFF	TGTGCCAGCAGTCCCGCCGGGACAGGGGACTACAATGAGCAGTTCTTC
.	TRBV4-3	.	TRBJ1-2	CASSQDSSYGYTF	TGCGCCAGCAGCCAGGACAGCTCCTATGGCTACACCTTC
.	TRBV2	.	TRBJ1-1	CASSAQNTEAFF	TGTGCCAGCAGTGCTCAGAACACTGAAGCTTTCTTT
TRBD2	TRBV20-1	once	TRBJ2-1	CSANEAGGQYNEQFF	TGCAGTGCTAACGAAGCGGGAGGGCAGTACAATGAGCAGTTCTTC